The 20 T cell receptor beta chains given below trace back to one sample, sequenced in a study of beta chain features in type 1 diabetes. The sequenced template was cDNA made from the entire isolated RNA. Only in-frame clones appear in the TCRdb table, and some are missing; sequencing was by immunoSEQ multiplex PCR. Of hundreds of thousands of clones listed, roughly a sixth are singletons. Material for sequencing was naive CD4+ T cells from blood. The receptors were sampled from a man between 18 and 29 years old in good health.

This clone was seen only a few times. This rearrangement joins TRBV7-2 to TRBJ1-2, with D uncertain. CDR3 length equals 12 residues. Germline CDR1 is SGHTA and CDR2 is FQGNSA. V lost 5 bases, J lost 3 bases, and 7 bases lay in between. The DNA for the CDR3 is TGTGCCAGCAGCGCCCTAGACTATGGCTACACCTTC. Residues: CASSALDYGYTF.

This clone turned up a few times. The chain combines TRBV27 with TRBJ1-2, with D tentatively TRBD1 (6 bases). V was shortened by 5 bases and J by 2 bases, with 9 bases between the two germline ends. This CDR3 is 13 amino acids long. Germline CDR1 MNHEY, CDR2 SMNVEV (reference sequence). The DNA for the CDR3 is TGTGCCAGCAGTAAACAGGGCAACTATGGCTACACCTTC. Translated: CASSKQGNYGYTF.

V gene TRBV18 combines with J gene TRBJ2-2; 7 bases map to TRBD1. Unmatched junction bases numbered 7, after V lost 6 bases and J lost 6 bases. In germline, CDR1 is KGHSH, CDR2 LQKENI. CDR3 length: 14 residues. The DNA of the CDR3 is TGTGCCAGCTCTCAAGACAGGGTGGCCGGGGAGCTGTTTTTT. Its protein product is CASSQDRVAGELFF.

The CDR3 region has the DNA TGTGCCAGCACCGTTAGCGGGAGAAGCCATGAGCAGTTCTTC. Amino acids: CASTVSGRSHEQFF. The chain employs TRBV7-9 and TRBJ2-1; 9 nucleotides match TRBD2. V was clipped by 7 bases and J by 8 bases; unmatched bases: 9. CDR3 length equals 14 residues. CDR1 and CDR2 (germline): SEHNR, FQNEAQ (reference sequence).

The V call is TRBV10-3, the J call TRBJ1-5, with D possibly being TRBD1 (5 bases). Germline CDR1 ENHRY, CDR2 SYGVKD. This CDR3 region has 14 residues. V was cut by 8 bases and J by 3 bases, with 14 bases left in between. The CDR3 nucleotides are TGTGCCATCGGTAGGGGCAGGGTCAATCAGCCCCAGCATTTT. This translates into CAIGRGRVNQPQHF.

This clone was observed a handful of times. The CDR3 DNA is TGTGCCTGGAGTCCCAGGTTGAACACTGAAGCTTTCTTT. Translating it yields CAWSPRLNTEAFF. The rearrangement uses TRBV30 and TRBJ1-1; no clear D gene. V lost 2 bases to trimming and J lost 0 bases, with 7 bases between them. This CDR3 region has 13 residues. The germline V gene encodes CDR1 GTSNPN and CDR2 SVGIG (reference sequence). The full variable domain, its missing parts supplied by reference TRBV30 and TRBJ1-1, is SQTIHQWPATLVQPVGSPLSLECTVEGTSNPNLYWYRQAAGRGLQLLFYSVGIGQISSEVPQNLSASRPQDRQFILSSKKLLLSDSGFYLCAWSPRLNTEAFFGQGTRLTVV.

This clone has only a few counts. CDR3 bases: TGTGCCTGGATTCGGTCCGGGCAGACCAATTCACCCCTCCACTTT. It encodes CAWIRSGQTNSPLHF. This chain links TRBV30 with TRBJ1-6; no clear D gene. Germline CDR1 GTSNPN, CDR2 SVGIG (reference sequence). The V end lost 4 bases, the J end lost 7 bases, and 17 bases lay between the germline ends. This CDR3 spans 15 amino acids.

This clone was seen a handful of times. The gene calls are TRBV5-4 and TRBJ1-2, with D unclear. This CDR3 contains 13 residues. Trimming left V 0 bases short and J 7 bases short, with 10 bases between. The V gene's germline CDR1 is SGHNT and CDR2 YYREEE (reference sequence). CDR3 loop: CASSLAIDGGYTF. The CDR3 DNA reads TGTGCCAGCAGCTTGGCCATCGACGGTGGCTACACCTTC.

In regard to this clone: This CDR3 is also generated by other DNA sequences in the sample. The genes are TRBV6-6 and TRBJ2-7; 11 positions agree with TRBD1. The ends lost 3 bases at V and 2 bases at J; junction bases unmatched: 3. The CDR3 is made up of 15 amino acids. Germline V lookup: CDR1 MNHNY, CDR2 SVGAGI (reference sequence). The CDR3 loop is CASSYPGQGAYEQYF. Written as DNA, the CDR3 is TGTGCCAGCAGTTATCCGGGACAGGGGGCCTACGAGCAGTACTTC.

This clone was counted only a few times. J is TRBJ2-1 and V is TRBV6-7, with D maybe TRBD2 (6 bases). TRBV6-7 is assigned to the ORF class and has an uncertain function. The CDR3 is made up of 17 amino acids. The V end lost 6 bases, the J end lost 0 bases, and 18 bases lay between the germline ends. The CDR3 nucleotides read TGTGCCAGCAGCCGGGGGTCCGAGGGTCGCTCCTACAATGAGCAGTTCTTC. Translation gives CASSRGSEGRSYNEQFF.

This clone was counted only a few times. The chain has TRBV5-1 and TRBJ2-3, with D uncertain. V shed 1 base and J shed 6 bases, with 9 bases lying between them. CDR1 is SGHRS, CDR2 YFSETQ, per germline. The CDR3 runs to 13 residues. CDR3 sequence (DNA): TGCGCCAGCAGCTTGCGTTGGCCGGATACGCAGTATTTT. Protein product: CASSLRWPDTQYF.

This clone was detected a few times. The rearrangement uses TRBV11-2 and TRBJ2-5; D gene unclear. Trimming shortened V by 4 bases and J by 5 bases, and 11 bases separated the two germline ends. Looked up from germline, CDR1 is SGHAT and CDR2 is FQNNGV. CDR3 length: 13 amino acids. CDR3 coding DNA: TGTGCCAGCAGCTCGCCACGAACGGAGACCCAGTACTTC. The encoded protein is CASSSPRTETQYF.

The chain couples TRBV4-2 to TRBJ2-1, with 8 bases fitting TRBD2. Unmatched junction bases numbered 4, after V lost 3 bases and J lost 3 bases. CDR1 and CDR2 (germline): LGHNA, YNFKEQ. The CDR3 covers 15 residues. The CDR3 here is CASSQGLVDYNEQFF. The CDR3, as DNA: TGTGCCAGCAGCCAGGGACTAGTAGACTACAATGAGCAGTTCTTC.

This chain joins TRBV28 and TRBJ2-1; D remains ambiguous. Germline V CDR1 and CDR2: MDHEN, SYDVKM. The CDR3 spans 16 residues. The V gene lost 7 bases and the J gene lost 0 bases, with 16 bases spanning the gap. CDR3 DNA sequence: TGTGCCAGCATCCAAGGACGACACAACTCCTACAATGAGCAGTTCTTC. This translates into CASIQGRHNSYNEQFF.

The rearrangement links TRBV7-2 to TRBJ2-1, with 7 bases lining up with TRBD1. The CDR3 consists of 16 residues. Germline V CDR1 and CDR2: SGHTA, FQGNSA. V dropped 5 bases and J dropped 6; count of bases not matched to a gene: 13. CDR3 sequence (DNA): TGTGCCAGCAGCAACCAACAGGGGTTTTTACGCAATGAGCAGTTCTTC. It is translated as CASSNQQGFLRNEQFF.

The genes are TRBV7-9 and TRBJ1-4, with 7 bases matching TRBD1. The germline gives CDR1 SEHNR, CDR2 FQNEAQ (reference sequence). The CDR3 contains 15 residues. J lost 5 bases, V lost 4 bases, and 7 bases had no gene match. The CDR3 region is CASSSGTAKNEKLFF. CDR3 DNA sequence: TGTGCCAGCAGCTCAGGGACAGCCAAAAATGAAAAACTGTTTTTT.

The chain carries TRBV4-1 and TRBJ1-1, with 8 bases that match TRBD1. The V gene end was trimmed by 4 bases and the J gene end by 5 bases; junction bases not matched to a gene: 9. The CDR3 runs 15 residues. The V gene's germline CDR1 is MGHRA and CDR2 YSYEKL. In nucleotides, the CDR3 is TGCGCCAGCAGCCCCCGGACAGGGACGGGAACTGAAGCTTTCTTT. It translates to CASSPRTGTGTEAFF.

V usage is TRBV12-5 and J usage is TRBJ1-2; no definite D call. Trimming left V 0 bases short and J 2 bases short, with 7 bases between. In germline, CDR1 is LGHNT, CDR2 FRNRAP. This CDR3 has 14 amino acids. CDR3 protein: CASGLVPSNYGYTF. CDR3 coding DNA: TGTGCTAGTGGTTTGGTACCCTCCAACTATGGCTACACCTTC.

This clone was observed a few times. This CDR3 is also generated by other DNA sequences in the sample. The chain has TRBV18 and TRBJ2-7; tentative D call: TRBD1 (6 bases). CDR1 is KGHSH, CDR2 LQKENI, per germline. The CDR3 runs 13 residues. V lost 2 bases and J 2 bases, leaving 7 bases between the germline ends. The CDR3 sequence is CASSPGQTYEQYF. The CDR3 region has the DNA TGTGCCAGCTCACCAGGACAGACCTACGAGCAGTACTTC.

The CDR3 nucleotides read TGTGCCATCAGCGCGGTAAGGTGGCTAGAGACCCAGTACTTC. This gives the protein CAISAVRWLETQYF. The rearrangement uses TRBV10-3 and TRBJ2-5; D is uncertain. V was shortened by 6 bases and J by 4 bases, with 15 bases between the two germline ends. The CDR3 loop spans 14 amino acids. CDR1 and CDR2 (germline): ENHRY, SYGVKD.